This T cell receptor beta chain was retrieved from a study of shared clonotypes between healthy human individuals. Notes on the study in general: Among non-shared clonotypes, generation probabilities were lower than among those shared by all four donors.

Germline V gene lookup returns CDR1 MDHEN and CDR2 SYDVKM. V shed 1 base and J shed 0 bases, with 7 bases lying between them. This CDR3 spans 15 amino acids. Regarding this clone: The target antigen is unknown.

A deep-level run was used for the assay. Authors' methods: In the immunoSEQ data, sequences were junction-only and lacked quality scores, so filtering differed. TCRdb keeps only in-frame clones here, not all; method: immunoSEQ multiplex PCR. From that table come the V and J calls and clone size; the DNA was used to work out D and trimming. Of some 2,400,000 clones listed, approximately 95% were seen once; the top ten hold over 0.1%. Donors included only healthy HIV-negative adults lacking recent acute infections or vaccinations. This chain connects TRBV28 to TRBJ1-3, with no clear D. The sequence derives from a man between 18 and 35 years old in good health. Material: naive CD4+ T cells sorted from blood. Sample subset: CD45RA+ positively selected. This CDR3 is CASSLLPASGNTIYF. DNA for the CDR3: TGTGCCAGCAGTTTATTACCAGCCTCTGGAAACACCATATATTTT.